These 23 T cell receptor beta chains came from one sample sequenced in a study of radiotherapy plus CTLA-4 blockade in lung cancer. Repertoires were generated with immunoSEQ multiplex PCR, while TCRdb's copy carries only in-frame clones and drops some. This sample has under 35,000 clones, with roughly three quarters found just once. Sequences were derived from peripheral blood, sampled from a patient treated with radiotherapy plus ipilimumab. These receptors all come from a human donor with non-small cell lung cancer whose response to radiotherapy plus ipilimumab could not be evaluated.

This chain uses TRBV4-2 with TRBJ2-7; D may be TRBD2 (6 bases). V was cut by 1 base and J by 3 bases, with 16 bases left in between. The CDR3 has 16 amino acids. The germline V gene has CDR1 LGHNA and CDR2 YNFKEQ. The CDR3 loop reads CASSQVGTQTFYEQYF. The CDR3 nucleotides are TGTGCCAGCAGCCAAGTGGGGACTCAGACCTTCTACGAGCAGTACTTC.

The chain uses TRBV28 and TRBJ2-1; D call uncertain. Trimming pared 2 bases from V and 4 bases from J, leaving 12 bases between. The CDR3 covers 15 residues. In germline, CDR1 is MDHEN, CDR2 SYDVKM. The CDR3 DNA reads TGTGCCAGCAGTTTACTTAGCCTTCGGTACAATGAGCAGTTCTTC. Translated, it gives CASSLLSLRYNEQFF.

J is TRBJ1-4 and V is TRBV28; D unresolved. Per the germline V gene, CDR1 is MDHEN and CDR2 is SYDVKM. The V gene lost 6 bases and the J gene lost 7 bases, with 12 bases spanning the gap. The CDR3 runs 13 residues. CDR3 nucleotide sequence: TGTGCCAGCAGCCCTGCACTAGTTGAAAAACTGTTTTTT. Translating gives CASSPALVEKLFF.

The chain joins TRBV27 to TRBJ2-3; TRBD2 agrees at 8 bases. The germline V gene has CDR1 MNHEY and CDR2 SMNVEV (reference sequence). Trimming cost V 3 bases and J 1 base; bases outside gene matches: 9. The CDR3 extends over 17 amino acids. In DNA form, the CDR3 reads TGTGCCAGCAGTTTCCGCGGGGGACTAGTGGGCACAGATACGCAGTATTTT. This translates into CASSFRGGLVGTDTQYF.

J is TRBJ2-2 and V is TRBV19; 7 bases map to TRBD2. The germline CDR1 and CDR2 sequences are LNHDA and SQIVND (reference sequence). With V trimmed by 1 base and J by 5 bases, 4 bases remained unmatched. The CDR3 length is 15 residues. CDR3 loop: CASSIGGGRTGELFF. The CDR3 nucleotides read TGTGCCAGTAGTATAGGGGGCGGGAGAACCGGGGAGCTGTTTTTT.

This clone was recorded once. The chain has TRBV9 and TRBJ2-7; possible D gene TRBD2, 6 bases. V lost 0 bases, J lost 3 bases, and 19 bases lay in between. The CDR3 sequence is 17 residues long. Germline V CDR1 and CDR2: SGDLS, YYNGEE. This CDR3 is CASSVGGGAGSIYEQYF. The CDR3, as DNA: TGTGCCAGCAGCGTAGGAGGCGGGGCGGGAAGCATCTACGAGCAGTACTTC.

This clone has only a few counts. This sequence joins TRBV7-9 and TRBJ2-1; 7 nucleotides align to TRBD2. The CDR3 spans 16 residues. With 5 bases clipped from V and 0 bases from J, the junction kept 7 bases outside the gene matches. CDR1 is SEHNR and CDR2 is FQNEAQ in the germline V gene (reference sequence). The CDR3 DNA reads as TGTGCCAGCAGCCTAAGGGGCGGGGGCTCCTACAATGAGCAGTTCTTC. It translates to CASSLRGGGSYNEQFF. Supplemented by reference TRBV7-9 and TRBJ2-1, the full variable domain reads DTGVSQNPRHKITKRGQNVTFRCDPISEHNRLYWYRQTLGQGPEFLTYFQNEAQLEKSRLLSDRFSAERPKGSFSTLEIQRTEQGDSAMYLCASSLRGGGSYNEQFFGPGTRLTVL.

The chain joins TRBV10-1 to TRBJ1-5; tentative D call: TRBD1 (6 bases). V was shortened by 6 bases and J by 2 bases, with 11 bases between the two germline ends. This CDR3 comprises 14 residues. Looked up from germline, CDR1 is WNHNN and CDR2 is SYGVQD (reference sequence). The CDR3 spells CASSPQGGNQPQHF. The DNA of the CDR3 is TGCGCCAGCAGCCCACAGGGTGGCAATCAGCCCCAGCATTTT.

The CDR3 DNA reads as TGTGCCAGCAGCGACAGGGTTTATGAGCAGTTCTTC. This sequence encodes CASSDRVYEQFF. The chain links TRBV7-2 to TRBJ2-1; TRBD1 aligns across 7 bases. The V segment lost 5 bases and the J segment 8 bases; nucleotides outside the gene matches: 3. Germline CDR1 reads SGHTA; CDR2 reads FQGNSA. CDR3 length equals 12 residues.

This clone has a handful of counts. As DNA, the CDR3 is TGCGCCAGCAGGGGTAGCGGGGAGCAGTTCTTC. Protein: CASRGSGEQFF. The chain couples TRBV10-1 to TRBJ2-1; TRBD2 aligns across 7 bases. The junction had 3 bases not matched to a gene; V was cut back by 6 bases and J by 10 bases. The CDR3 consists of 11 residues. CDR1 is WNHNN, CDR2 SYGVQD, per germline (reference sequence).

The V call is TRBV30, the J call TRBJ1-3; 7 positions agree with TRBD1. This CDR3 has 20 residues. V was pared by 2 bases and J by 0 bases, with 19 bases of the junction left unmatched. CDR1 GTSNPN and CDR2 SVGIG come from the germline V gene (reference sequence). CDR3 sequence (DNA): TGTGCCTGGAGTATTTCTCCGGGACAGAAAAGAACTTTCTCTGGAAACACCATATATTTT. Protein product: CAWSISPGQKRTFSGNTIYF. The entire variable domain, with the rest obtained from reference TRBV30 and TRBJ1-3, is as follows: SQTIHQWPATLVQPVGSPLSLECTVEGTSNPNLYWYRQAAGRGLQLLFYSVGIGQISSEVPQNLSASRPQDRQFILSSKKLLLSDSGFYLCAWSISPGQKRTFSGNTIYFGEGSWLTVV.

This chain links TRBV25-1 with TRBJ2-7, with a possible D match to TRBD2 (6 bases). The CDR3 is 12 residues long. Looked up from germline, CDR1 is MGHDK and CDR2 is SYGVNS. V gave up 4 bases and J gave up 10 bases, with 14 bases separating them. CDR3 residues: CASSVRSGTQYF. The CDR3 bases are TGTGCCAGCAGTGTCCGTAGCGGTACTCAGTACTTC.

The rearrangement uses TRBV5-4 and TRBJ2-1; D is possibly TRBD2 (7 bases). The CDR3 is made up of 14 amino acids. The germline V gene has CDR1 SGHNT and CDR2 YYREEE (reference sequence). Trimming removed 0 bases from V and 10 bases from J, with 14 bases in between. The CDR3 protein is CASSLVGEGGEQFF. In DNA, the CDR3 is TGTGCCAGCAGCTTGGTTGGGGAGGGGGGAGAGCAGTTCTTC.

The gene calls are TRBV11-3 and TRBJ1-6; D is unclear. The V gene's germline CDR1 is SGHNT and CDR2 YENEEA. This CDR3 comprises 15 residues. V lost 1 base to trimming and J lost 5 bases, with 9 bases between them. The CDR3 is CASSLGFGDNSPLHF. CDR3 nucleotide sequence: TGTGCCAGCAGCTTAGGATTCGGGGATAATTCACCCCTCCACTTT.

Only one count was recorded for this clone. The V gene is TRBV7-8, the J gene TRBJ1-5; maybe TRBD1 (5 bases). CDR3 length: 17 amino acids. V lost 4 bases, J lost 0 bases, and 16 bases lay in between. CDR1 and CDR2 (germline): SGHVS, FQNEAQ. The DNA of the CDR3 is TGTGCCAGCAGCTCCCTCGGGACTGCTTATAGCAATCAGCCCCAGCATTTT. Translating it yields CASSSLGTAYSNQPQHF.

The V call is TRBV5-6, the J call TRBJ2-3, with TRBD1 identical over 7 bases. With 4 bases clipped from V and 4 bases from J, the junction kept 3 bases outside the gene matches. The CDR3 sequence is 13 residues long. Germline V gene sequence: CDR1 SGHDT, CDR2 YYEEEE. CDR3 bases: TGTGCCAGCAGCCCTCAGGGGGCAGATACGCAGTATTTT. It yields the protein CASSPQGADTQYF.

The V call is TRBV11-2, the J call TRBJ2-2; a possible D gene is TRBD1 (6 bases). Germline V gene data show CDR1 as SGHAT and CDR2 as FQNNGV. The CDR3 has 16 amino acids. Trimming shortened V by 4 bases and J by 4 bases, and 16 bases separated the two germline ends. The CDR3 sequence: CASSSPTGLGTGELFF. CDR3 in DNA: TGTGCCAGCAGCTCCCCCACAGGGTTGGGCACCGGGGAGCTGTTTTTT.

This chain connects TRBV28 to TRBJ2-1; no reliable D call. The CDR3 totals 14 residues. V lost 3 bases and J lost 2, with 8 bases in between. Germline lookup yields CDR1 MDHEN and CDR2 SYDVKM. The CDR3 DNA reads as TGTGCCAGCAGTTTTGCGAGAACCTACAATGAGCAGTTCTTC. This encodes CASSFARTYNEQFF.

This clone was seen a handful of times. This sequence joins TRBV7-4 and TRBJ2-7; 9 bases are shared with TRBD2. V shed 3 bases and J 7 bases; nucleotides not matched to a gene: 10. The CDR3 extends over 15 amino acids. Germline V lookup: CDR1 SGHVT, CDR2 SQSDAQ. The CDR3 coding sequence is TGTGCCAGCAGCTTGGCTAGCGGGAAAACGAGGGAGCAGTACTTC. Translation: CASSLASGKTREQYF.

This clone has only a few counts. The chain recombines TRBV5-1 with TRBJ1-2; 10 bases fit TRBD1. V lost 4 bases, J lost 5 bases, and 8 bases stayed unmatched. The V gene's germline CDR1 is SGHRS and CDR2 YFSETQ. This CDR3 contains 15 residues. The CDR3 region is CASSRGTGEQYGYTF. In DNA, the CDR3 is TGCGCCAGCAGCCGGGGGACAGGGGAGCAATATGGCTACACCTTC.

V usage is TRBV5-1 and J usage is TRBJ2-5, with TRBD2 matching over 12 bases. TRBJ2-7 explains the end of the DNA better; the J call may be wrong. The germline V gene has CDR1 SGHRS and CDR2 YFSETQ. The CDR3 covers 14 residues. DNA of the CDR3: TGCGCCAGCAGCCACGGGACTAGCGGGCCCGAGCAGTACTTC. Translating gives CASSHGTSGPEQYF.

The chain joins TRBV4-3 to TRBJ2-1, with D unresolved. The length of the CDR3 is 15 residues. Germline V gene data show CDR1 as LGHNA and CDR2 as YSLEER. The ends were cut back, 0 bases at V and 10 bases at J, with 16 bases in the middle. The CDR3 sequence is CASSQDRRQLHEQFF. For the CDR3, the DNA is TGCGCCAGCAGCCAAGATAGGCGGCAGCTTCACGAGCAGTTCTTC.

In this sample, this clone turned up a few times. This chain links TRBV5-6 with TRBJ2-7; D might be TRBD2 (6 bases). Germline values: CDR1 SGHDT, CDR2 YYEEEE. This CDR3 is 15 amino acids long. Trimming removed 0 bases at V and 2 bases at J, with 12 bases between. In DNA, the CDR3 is TGTGCCAGCAGCTTGGGGGGGGAGAAGACCTACGAGCAGTACTTC. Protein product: CASSLGGEKTYEQYF.